This T cell receptor beta chain is drawn from a study of Ad26.COV2.S vaccination and SARS-CoV-2 variants (dated by TCRdb to the early 2020s). Study-wide context: TCRbeta repertoire sequencing served as the tool for gauging how specific and how broad the SARS-CoV-2-reactive T cell receptors were following Ad26.COV2.S vaccination. The TCR-sequenced set comprised approximately 32 samples: approximately 20 Ad26.COV2.S vaccine recipients, 5 placebo recipients and 8 SARS-CoV-2 convalescent individuals.

The CDR3 holds 15 amino acids from the cysteine to the phenylalanine. Only CDR3 DNA remains: 45 bases, in frame from the first base. V was cut back by 2 bases and J by 0 bases, leaving a gap of 10 bases between them. In the germline V gene, CDR1 corresponds to SGHVS and CDR2 to FNYEAQ. On the study overall, not on this receptor specifically: Spike-specific TCR breadth was higher in Ad26.COV2.S recipients than in placebo recipients (P = 0.0014). Substantial breadth of spike-specific CD8+ and CD4+ T cell responses was reported after vaccination. Vaccine and placebo recipients had similar non-spike TCR breadth, a finding consistent with the vaccine containing only spike. The authors noted that total T cell responses may have been underestimated by the TCR breadth and depth analyses.

The immunoSEQ Assay was the method used to sequence TCRbeta CDR3 regions. After extraction, genomic DNA underwent amplification by bias-controlled multiplex PCR, followed by high-throughput sequencing. Processing in the source paper ran as follows. To quantify the absolute abundance of every unique TCRbeta CDR3 region, sequences were collapsed and filtered. T cell fraction was estimated by normalizing TCRbeta template counts to usable DNA, with usable DNA measured through amplification of reference genes found in all nucleated cells. Repertoire TCRs were annotated as SARS-CoV-2-specific by exact matching of V gene, CDR3 amino acid sequence and J gene to a known reactive TCR set. The reference SARS-CoV-2 TCR set was derived from MIRA and filtered for enrichment in COVID-19-positive ImmuneCODE repertoires, a step that removed public or cross-reactive TCRs. Using the MIRA antigens, annotated TCRs were further analysed by specific ORF or by position within an ORF. Breadth was defined as the number of annotated unique rearrangements divided by the total number of unique productive rearrangements, and depth was defined as the summed frequency of the annotated unique rearrangements. Two-sided Wilcoxon rank-sum tests were used to compare TCR breadth between groups. TCRdb mirrors the immuneACCESS table, restricted to in-frame sequences. Some clones are absent from its copies; in checked studies, under half trace to an unresolved V gene, and the reason for the others is unknown. V, J and clone size were drawn from that table, and D and trimming were deduced from the DNA. In all, the sample holds around 350,000 clones, and about 91% of those were seen once. The ten most abundant clones make up about 3.8% of the sample.

Note on this clone: Its antigen has not been determined. No qualities accompany the bases; no much larger clone lies one base away.

In the paper's terms, the time point label means: individuals recovered from natural SARS-CoV-2 infection. The receptor comes from a human donor who had recovered from COVID-19. Sequences were derived from peripheral blood, sampled after recovery from COVID-19. Recombination connected TRBV7-6 to TRBJ1-1, and the D gene may be TRBD1, 6 bases matching. CDR3 protein: CASSLRGNMNTEAFF. DNA sequence: TGTGCCAGCAGCTTAAGGGGGAACATGAACACTGAAGCTTTCTTT.